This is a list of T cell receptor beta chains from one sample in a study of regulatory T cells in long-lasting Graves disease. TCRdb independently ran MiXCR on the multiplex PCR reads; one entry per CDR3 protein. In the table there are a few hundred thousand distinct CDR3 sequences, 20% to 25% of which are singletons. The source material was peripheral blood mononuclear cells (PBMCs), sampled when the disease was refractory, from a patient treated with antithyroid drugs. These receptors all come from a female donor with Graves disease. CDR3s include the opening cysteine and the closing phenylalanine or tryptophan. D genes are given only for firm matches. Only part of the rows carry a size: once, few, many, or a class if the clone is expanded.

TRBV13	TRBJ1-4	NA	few	CASSLAGTGEKLFF	TGTGCCAGCAGCTTGGCGGGGACCGGCGAAAAACTGTTTTTT
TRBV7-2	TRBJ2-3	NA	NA	CASSWTGRADTQYF	TGTGCCAGCAGCTGGACTGGTCGGGCAGATACGCAGTATTTT
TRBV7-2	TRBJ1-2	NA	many	CASSLYPKDDYGYTF	TGTGCCAGCAGCTTATACCCGAAGGACGACTATGGCTACACCTTC
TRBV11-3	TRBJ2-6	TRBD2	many	CASSIPGGKRSSGANVLTF	TGTGCCAGCAGCATCCCCGGGGGGAAGCGTTCCTCTGGGGCCAACGTCCTGACTTTC
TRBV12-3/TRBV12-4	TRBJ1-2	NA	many	CASSLAPADTTF	TGTGCCAGCAGTTTAGCGCCGGCCGACACCACCTTC
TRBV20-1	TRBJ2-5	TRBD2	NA	CSANYERDQETQYF	TGCAGTGCTAACTATGAGCGGGATCAAGAGACCCAGTACTTC
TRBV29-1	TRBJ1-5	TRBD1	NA	CSVAVTGENQPQHF	TGCAGCGTTGCCGTGACAGGGGAAAATCAGCCCCAGCATTTT
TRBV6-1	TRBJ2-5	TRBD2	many	CASSGHRGGQETQYF	TGTGCCAGCAGTGGCCATCGGGGGGGCCAAGAGACCCAGTACTTC
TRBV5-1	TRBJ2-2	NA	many	CASSFAGSNTGELFF	TGCGCCAGCAGCTTCGCAGGGTCGAACACCGGGGAGCTGTTTTTT
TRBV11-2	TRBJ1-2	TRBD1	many	CASSFYRGLGYTF	TGTGCCAGCAGCTTCTACAGGGGATTGGGCTACACCTTC
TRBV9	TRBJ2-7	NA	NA	CASSPVGADEQYF	TGTGCCAGCAGCCCGGTCGGGGCGGACGAGCAGTACTTC
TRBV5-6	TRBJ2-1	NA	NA	CASSAAGSGYNEQFF	TGTGCCAGCAGCGCTGCGGGTTCAGGCTACAATGAGCAGTTCTTC
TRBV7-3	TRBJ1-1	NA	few	CASSIHRNTEAFF	TGTGCCAGCAGCATACACAGGAACACTGAAGCTTTCTTT
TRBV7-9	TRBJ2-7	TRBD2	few	CASSRTSGVYEQYF	TGTGCCAGCAGCAGGACTAGCGGGGTCTACGAGCAGTACTTC
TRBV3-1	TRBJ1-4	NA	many	CASSQDLATSPKLFF	TGTGCCAGCAGCCAAGATCTGGCGACTTCTCCAAAACTGTTTTTT
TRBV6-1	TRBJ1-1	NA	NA	CASYMNTEAFF	TGTGCCAGCTACATGAACACTGAAGCTTTCTTT
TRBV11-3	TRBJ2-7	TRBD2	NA	CASTVDSPSGSPHEQYF	TGTGCCAGCACCGTGGACTCGCCAAGCGGGAGTCCCCACGAGCAGTACTTC
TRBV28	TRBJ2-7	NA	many	CASSSPRGVQTYEQYF	TGTGCCAGCAGCTCACCCCGGGGCGTACAAACCTACGAGCAGTACTTC
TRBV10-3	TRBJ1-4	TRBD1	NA	CAVQGATNEKLFF	TGTGCCGTACAGGGGGCAACTAATGAAAAACTGTTTTTT
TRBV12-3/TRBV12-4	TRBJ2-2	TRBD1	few	CASSPQDRVDTGELFF	TGTGCCAGCAGTCCCCAGGACAGGGTGGACACCGGGGAGCTGTTTTTT
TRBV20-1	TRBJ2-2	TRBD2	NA	CSAREAGEAGELFF	TGCAGTGCTAGAGAAGCGGGGGAGGCCGGGGAGCTGTTTTTT
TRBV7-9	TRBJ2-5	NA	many	CASSFWDSVQETQYF	TGTGCCAGCAGCTTCTGGGATTCGGTCCAAGAGACCCAGTACTTC
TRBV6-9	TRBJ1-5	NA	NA	CASSYDRGQPQHF	TGTGCCAGCAGTTACGATCGGGGTCAGCCCCAGCATTTT
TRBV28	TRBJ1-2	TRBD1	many	CASRGTGGPSGYTF	TGTGCCAGCCGGGGGACAGGGGGGCCTAGTGGCTACACCTTC
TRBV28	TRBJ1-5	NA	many	CASSPKGGFSQPQHF	TGTGCCAGCAGTCCAAAGGGGGGGTTCAGCCAGCCCCAGCATTTT
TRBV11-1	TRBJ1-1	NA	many	CASSPSANTEAFF	TGTGCCAGCAGCCCGTCGGCGAACACTGAAGCTTTCTTT
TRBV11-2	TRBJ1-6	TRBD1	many	CASTGQGINSPLHF	TGTGCCAGCACCGGACAGGGAATCAATTCACCCCTCCACTTT
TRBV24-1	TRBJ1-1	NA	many	CATSDLVTSEAFF	TGTGCCACCAGTGATTTAGTGACCTCTGAAGCTTTCTTT
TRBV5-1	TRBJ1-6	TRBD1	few	CASSLADRENSPLHF	TGCGCCAGCAGCTTGGCCGACAGGGAAAATTCACCCCTCCACTTT
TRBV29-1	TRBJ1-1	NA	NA	CSVFHPPTEAFF	TGCAGCGTCTTCCATCCCCCCACTGAAGCTTTCTTT
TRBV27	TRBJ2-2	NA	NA	CASSQEPSFRGLFF	TGTGCCAGTTCTCAAGAGCCTAGCTTCCGGGGGCTGTTTTTT
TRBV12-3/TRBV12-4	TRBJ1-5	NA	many	CASSLDSGNQPQHF	TGTGCCAGCAGTTTAGATTCGGGCAATCAGCCCCAGCATTTT
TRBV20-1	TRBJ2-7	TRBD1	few	CSARDEGQGYGQYF	TGCAGTGCTAGAGATGAGGGACAGGGCTACGGGCAGTACTTC
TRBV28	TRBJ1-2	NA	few	CASSWSRGGGGYTF	TGTGCCAGCAGTTGGAGCAGGGGCGGCGGCGGCTACACCTTC
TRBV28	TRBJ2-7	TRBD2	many	CASSEDGGEQYF	TGTGCCAGCAGTGAGGACGGGGGGGAGCAGTACTTC
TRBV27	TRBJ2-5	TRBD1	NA	CASSNMGQLTQYF	TGTGCCAGCAGTAATATGGGACAGTTAACCCAGTACTTC
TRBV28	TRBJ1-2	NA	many	CASSLGFYGYTF	TGTGCCAGCAGTTTGGGGTTCTATGGCTACACCTTC
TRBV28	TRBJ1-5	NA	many	CASSLGGTTGLNQPQHF	TGTGCCAGCAGTCTAGGGGGGACGACAGGACTTAATCAGCCCCAGCATTTT
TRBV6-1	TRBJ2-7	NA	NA	CASSEGWGISYEQYF	TGTGCCAGCAGTGAGGGGTGGGGGATCTCCTACGAGCAGTACTTC
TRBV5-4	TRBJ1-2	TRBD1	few	CASSYRQGYYGYTF	TGTGCCAGCAGCTACCGACAGGGATACTATGGCTACACCTTC
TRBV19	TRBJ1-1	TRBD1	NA	CASSKQGWNTEAFF	TGTGCCAGTAGTAAACAGGGGTGGAACACTGAAGCTTTCTTT
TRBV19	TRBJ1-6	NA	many	CASSIPDSPLHF	TGTGCCAGTAGTATCCCTGATTCACCCCTCCACTTT
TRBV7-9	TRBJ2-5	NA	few	CASSLVMETQYF	TGTGCCAGCAGCTTAGTTATGGAGACCCAGTACTTC
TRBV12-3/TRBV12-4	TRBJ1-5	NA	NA	CASSFSQGQPQHF	TGTGCCAGCAGTTTCTCTCAGGGTCAGCCCCAGCATTTT
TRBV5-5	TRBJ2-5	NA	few	CASSFPPGETQYF	TGTGCCAGCAGCTTCCCACCCGGGGAGACCCAGTACTTC
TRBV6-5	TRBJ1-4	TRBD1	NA	CASSYGEGASEKLFF	TGTGCCAGCAGTTACGGAGAGGGGGCTTCGGAAAAACTGTTTTTT
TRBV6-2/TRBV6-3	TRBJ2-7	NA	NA	CASSRVTRSAREQYF	TGTGCCAGCAGTCGCGTTACTAGGTCGGCTCGGGAGCAGTACTTC
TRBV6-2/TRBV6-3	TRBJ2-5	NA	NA	CASSYAGGESETQYF	TGTGCCAGCAGTTATGCGGGTGGGGAGTCGGAGACCCAGTACTTC
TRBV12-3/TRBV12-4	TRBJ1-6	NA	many	CASSSGRGNSPLHF	TGTGCCAGCAGTTCGGGCAGGGGTAATTCACCCCTCCACTTT